This T cell receptor (beta chain) was obtained from a study of identical twins. Study results and limitations: There was more out-of-frame TCR alpha sharing in monozygotic twins than models estimated.

TCRdb used MiXCR to reprocess the 5' RACE reads, holding one entry per CDR3 protein. This sample has some 1,600,000 distinct CDR3 sequences; around a third occur once, and the top ten carry approximately 0.29%. The V segment lost 4 bases and the J segment 4 bases; nucleotides outside the gene matches: 5. Germline CDR1 reads MGHRA; CDR2 reads YSYEKL. The CDR3 sequence is 14 residues long. This clonotype has at least ten counts. The antigen is not known. The clonotype originates from a newborn girl in good health. Source material: cord blood. This chain links TRBV4-1 with TRBJ2-7; 9 bases agree with TRBD1. In nucleotides, the CDR3 is TGCGCCAGCAGCCCCGGGACAGGGAGGTACGAGCAGTACTTC. Translation: CASSPGTGRYEQYF.